A selection of T cell receptor beta chains follows, all from one sample in a study of vaccination effects on CD4 cells after COVID-19. Using immunoSEQ multiplex PCR, the repertoire was profiled, and TCRdb retains in-frame clones only, with some absent. The table has around 50,000 clones, about four fifths seen once. These TCRs are of unknown antigen specificity. The sequenced sample was CD4+ T cells from PBMCs cultured without peptide, obtained after COVID-19 vaccination. The receptor source for this set is a human donor who had a prior SARS-CoV-2 infection. The CDR3 runs from the conserved cysteine through the conserved F or W. The order of the fields is V gene, clone size, J gene, D gene, CDR3 DNA, CDR3 protein. D genes are given only for firm matches. Not every row has a clone size; where given, it reads once, few, many or a size class.

v_gene: TRBV7-2
abundance: -
j_gene: TRBJ2-5
d_gene: -
CDR3nt: TGTGCCAGCAGCCCGGACATGGGGCCAGAGACCCAGTACTTC
CDR3aa: CASSPDMGPETQYF

v_gene: TRBV19
abundance: -
j_gene: TRBJ2-7
d_gene: -
CDR3nt: TGTGCCAGTAGACCGCGGGGGGACAGGGTTAAAGAGCAGTACTTC
CDR3aa: CASRPRGDRVKEQYF

v_gene: TRBV7-9
abundance: -
j_gene: TRBJ2-7
d_gene: -
CDR3nt: TGTGCCAGCAGCCTCAGGCTTCCGGGACATACCTACGAGCAGTACTTC
CDR3aa: CASSLRLPGHTYEQYF

v_gene: TRBV2
abundance: -
j_gene: TRBJ2-3
d_gene: TRBD1
CDR3nt: TGTGCCAGCAGAAGGAGGCAGGGGGAGACAGATACGCAGTATTTT
CDR3aa: CASRRRQGETDTQYF

v_gene: TRBV13
abundance: -
j_gene: TRBJ2-2
d_gene: -
CDR3nt: TGTGCCAGCAGCCTCCGAAGCACCGGGGAGCTGTTTTTT
CDR3aa: CASSLRSTGELFF

v_gene: TRBV28
abundance: -
j_gene: TRBJ2-7
d_gene: TRBD2
CDR3nt: TGTGCCAGCAGTTTGGGGGGGAAGACCTACGAGCAGTACTTC
CDR3aa: CASSLGGKTYEQYF

v_gene: TRBV11-3
abundance: -
j_gene: TRBJ2-1
d_gene: TRBD2
CDR3nt: TGTGCCAGCAGCCCGAAGAAAACGGGGGGGCCTCACAATGAGCAGTTCTTC
CDR3aa: CASSPKKTGGPHNEQFF

v_gene: TRBV7-2
abundance: few
j_gene: TRBJ1-6
d_gene: -
CDR3nt: TGTGCCAGCAGCCCCAGGGGCTCCTATAATTCACCCCTCCACTTT
CDR3aa: CASSPRGSYNSPLHF

v_gene: TRBV7-3
abundance: -
j_gene: TRBJ2-3
d_gene: -
CDR3nt: TGTGCCAGCGCCCCTGGGTCCACAGATACGCAGTATTTT
CDR3aa: CASAPGSTDTQYF

v_gene: TRBV6-2/TRBV6-3
abundance: -
j_gene: TRBJ1-4
d_gene: -
CDR3nt: TGTGCCAGCAGTCACAACAGGCTGGGGGAAAAACTGTTTTTT
CDR3aa: CASSHNRLGEKLFF

v_gene: TRBV4-2
abundance: -
j_gene: TRBJ1-2
d_gene: -
CDR3nt: TGTGCCAGCAGCCCAGACAGACAGGACAACTATGGCTACACCTTC
CDR3aa: CASSPDRQDNYGYTF

v_gene: TRBV29-1
abundance: -
j_gene: TRBJ2-3
d_gene: -
CDR3nt: TGCAGCGTTGATGAGACCGCTAGGGATACGCAGTATTTT
CDR3aa: CSVDETARDTQYF

v_gene: TRBV7-9
abundance: once
j_gene: TRBJ2-2
d_gene: -
CDR3nt: TGTGCCAGCAGCTTGAGGAACACCGGGGAGCTGTTTTTT
CDR3aa: CASSLRNTGELFF

v_gene: TRBV2
abundance: -
j_gene: TRBJ2-1
d_gene: -
CDR3nt: TGTGCCAGCCTGACTACAGCTGAGCAGTTCTTC
CDR3aa: CASLTTAEQFF

v_gene: TRBV11-3
abundance: -
j_gene: TRBJ2-3
d_gene: -
CDR3nt: TGTGCCAGCAGCTTAGTAGGGGACACAGATACGCAGTATTTT
CDR3aa: CASSLVGDTDTQYF

v_gene: TRBV2
abundance: -
j_gene: TRBJ2-2
d_gene: -
CDR3nt: TGTGCCAGCAGTGTCGGGGCCGGGGAGCTGTTTTTT
CDR3aa: CASSVGAGELFF

v_gene: TRBV7-3
abundance: -
j_gene: TRBJ2-3
d_gene: TRBD1
CDR3nt: TGTGCCAGCAGAGGGACAGGGGAATGGAGTACGCAGTATTTT
CDR3aa: CASRGTGEWSTQYF

v_gene: TRBV5-6
abundance: -
j_gene: TRBJ2-7
d_gene: -
CDR3nt: TGTGCCAGCAGCCGGGTGGCAGGTCCCTCCTACGAGCAGTACTTC
CDR3aa: CASSRVAGPSYEQYF

v_gene: TRBV5-1
abundance: -
j_gene: TRBJ2-3
d_gene: TRBD1
CDR3nt: TGCGCCAGCAGCGCGGACAGGGGGGGAGGGACGACAGATACGCAGTATTTT
CDR3aa: CASSADRGGGTTDTQYF

v_gene: TRBV20-1
abundance: -
j_gene: TRBJ2-1
d_gene: TRBD1
CDR3nt: TGCAGTGCCAGTACGGGACAGCGAACCTACAATGAGCAGTTCTTC
CDR3aa: CSASTGQRTYNEQFF

v_gene: TRBV28
abundance: few
j_gene: TRBJ1-2
d_gene: -
CDR3nt: TGTGCCAGCAGTTTAAGGCTCTATGGCTACACCTTC
CDR3aa: CASSLRLYGYTF

v_gene: TRBV10-3
abundance: -
j_gene: TRBJ1-2
d_gene: -
CDR3nt: TGTGCCATCAGCCTGACAGTTTACTATGGCTACACCTTC
CDR3aa: CAISLTVYYGYTF

v_gene: TRBV11-3
abundance: few
j_gene: TRBJ2-1
d_gene: TRBD1
CDR3nt: TGTGCCAGCAGCTTTAGCGGGCAACGGGACAGGGGGCTTGAGCAGTTCTTC
CDR3aa: CASSFSGQRDRGLEQFF

v_gene: TRBV21-1
abundance: -
j_gene: TRBJ1-1
d_gene: -
CDR3nt: TGTGCCAGCAGCAAAGAGGGTGATGGGGAGAACACTGAAGCTTTCTTT
CDR3aa: CASSKEGDGENTEAFF

v_gene: TRBV11-2
abundance: few
j_gene: TRBJ1-6
d_gene: TRBD1
CDR3nt: TGTGCCAGCAGCTTAGCGCCCGGGACAGGCAATTCACCCCTCCACTTT
CDR3aa: CASSLAPGTGNSPLHF

v_gene: TRBV9
abundance: -
j_gene: TRBJ2-5
d_gene: TRBD2
CDR3nt: TGTGCCAGCAGCGTAGGGCGGGAGGGCCGAGGGGAGACCCAGTACTTC
CDR3aa: CASSVGREGRGETQYF

v_gene: TRBV29-1
abundance: -
j_gene: TRBJ2-7
d_gene: TRBD2
CDR3nt: TGCAGCGTTGAACGGTTAGCGGGAGCATCCGAGCAGTACTTC
CDR3aa: CSVERLAGASEQYF

v_gene: TRBV7-2
abundance: few
j_gene: TRBJ2-1
d_gene: TRBD2
CDR3nt: TGTGCCAGCAGCTTATCTCCAGCGGGGCTCTACAATGAGCAGTTCTTC
CDR3aa: CASSLSPAGLYNEQFF